Detailed here is one T cell receptor beta chain. This sample stems from a study of blood T cell repertoires in COVID-19. About the research overall: Sources were T cells, B-cell-depleted T cells, or PBMCs; the material itself was cDNA or gDNA.

V gave up 2 bases and J gave up 6 bases; unmatched junction bases: 5. The CDR3 has 15 amino acids. The germline V gene has CDR1 SGDLS and CDR2 YYNGEE. As originally analysed: Amplifying reference gene primers gave estimates of nucleated cell counts. The table came from immunoSEQ multiplex PCR; TCRdb's copy has only in-frame clones and leaves some out. The D gene and trimming were derived from the DNA, and the V and J assignments and clone size from that table. The sample holds 260,000 or so clones, around 90% seen once. This receptor was identified in a man aged 18 to 30 with active or convalescent COVID-19. This chain links TRBV9 with TRBJ2-2, with 9 nucleotides matching TRBD1. The sample was peripheral blood. The CDR3 is CASSVGTGFSGELFF. CDR3 coding DNA: TGTGCCAGCAGCGTCGGGACAGGGTTTTCCGGGGAGCTGTTTTTT.